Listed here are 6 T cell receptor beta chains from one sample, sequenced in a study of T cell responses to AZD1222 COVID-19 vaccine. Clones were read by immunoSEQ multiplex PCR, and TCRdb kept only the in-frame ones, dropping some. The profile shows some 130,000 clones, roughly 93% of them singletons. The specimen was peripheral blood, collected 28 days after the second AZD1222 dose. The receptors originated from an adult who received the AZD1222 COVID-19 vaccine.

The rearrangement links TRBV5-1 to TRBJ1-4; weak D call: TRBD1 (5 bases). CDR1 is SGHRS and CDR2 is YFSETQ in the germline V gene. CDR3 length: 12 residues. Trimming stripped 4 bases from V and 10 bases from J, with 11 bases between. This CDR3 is CASSETGGKLFF. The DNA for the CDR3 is TGCGCCAGCAGCGAAACAGGCGGAAAACTGTTTTTT.

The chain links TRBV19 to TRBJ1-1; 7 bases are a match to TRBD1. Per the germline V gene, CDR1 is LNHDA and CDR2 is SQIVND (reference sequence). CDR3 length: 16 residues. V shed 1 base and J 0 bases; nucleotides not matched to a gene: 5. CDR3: CASSIGRGQLNTEAFF. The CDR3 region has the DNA TGTGCCAGTAGTATAGGGAGGGGGCAGTTGAACACTGAAGCTTTCTTT.

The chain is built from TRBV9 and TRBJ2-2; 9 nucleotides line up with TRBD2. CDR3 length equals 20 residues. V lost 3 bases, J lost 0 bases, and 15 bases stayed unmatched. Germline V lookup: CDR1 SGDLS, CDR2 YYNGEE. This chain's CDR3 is CASSAQRGGGLVPNTGELFF. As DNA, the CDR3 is TGTGCCAGCAGCGCCCAGCGCGGGGGGGGACTAGTGCCGAACACCGGGGAGCTGTTTTTT.

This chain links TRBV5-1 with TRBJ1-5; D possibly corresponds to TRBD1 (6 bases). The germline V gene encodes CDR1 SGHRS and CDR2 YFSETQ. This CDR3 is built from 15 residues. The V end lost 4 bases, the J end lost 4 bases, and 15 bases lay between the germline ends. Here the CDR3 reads CASSLLGGDNQPQHF. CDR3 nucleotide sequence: TGCGCCAGCAGCCTACTAGGGGGGGATAATCAGCCCCAGCATTTT.

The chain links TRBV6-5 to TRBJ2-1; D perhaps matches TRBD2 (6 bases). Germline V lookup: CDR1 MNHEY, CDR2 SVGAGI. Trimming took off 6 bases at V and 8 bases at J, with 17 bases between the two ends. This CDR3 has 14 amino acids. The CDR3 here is CASRGPSRRDEQFF. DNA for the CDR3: TGTGCCAGCAGGGGCCCTAGCCGGAGGGATGAGCAGTTCTTC.

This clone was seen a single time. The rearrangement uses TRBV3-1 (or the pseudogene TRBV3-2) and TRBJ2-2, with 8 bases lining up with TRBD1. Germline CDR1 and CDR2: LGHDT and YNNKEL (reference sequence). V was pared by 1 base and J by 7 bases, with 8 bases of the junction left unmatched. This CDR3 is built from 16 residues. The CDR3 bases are TGTGCCAGCAGCCAAGTAAGGACAGGGCCGGGCGGGGAGCTGTTTTTT. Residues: CASSQVRTGPGGELFF.